This is a list of T cell receptor beta chains from one sample in a study of T cells in Graves' hyperthyroidism and ophthalmopathy. MiXCR was run by TCRdb on the multiplex PCR reads, yielding one entry per CDR3 protein. Among about 520,000 distinct CDR3 sequences listed, about 24% were seen once. The sample taken for sequencing was blood. The receptors derive from a woman younger than 45 with Graves' ophthalmopathy. Both conserved end residues are part of each CDR3. Each record gives: V gene, D gene, clone size, J gene, CDR3 DNA, CDR3 protein. A D gene is named only where the DNA matches it firmly. Size is stated for part of the rows, as once, few or many counts, or as a class when the clone is expanded.

TRBV6-2/TRBV6-3	NA	few	TRBJ2-5	TGTGCCAGCAGTTACCGGGACGCCCGTCAGACCCAGTACTTC	CASSYRDARQTQYF
TRBV2	TRBD1	few	TRBJ1-1	TGTGCCAGCAGTGAAACAGGGGCGAACACTGAAGCTTTCTTT	CASSETGANTEAFF
TRBV30	NA	many	TRBJ2-5	TGTGCCTGGAGTGTTCAAGAGACCCAGTACTTC	CAWSVQETQYF
TRBV28	NA	many	TRBJ2-7	TGTGCCAGCAGTATTACGACAGGAACCTACGAGCAGTACTTC	CASSITTGTYEQYF
TRBV7-2	NA	many	TRBJ2-7	TGTGCCAGCAGCCCGGACAGTATCTCCTACGAGCAGTACTTC	CASSPDSISYEQYF
TRBV29-1	TRBD1	many	TRBJ1-2	TGCAGCGTTGATGCAGGGGGCAATTATGGCTACACCTTC	CSVDAGGNYGYTF
TRBV30	NA	few	TRBJ1-1	TGTGCCTGGAGGCCAACAGGGAACACTGAAGCTTTCTTT	CAWRPTGNTEAFF
TRBV6-1	NA	NA	TRBJ1-1	TGTGCCAGCAGTCCCGCGGTGACACACGGGAACACTGAAGCTTTCTTT	CASSPAVTHGNTEAFF
TRBV15	TRBD1	few	TRBJ2-7	TGTGCCACCAGCAGAGATCACAGGGGCGTAGACTACGAGCAGTACTTC	CATSRDHRGVDYEQYF
TRBV13	NA	NA	TRBJ1-2	TGTGCCAGCAGCGTCTGGCAGCACTATGGCTACACCTTC	CASSVWQHYGYTF
TRBV7-9	TRBD1	many	TRBJ1-2	TGTGCCAGCAGCACGCATGGACAGGGCGGCTATGGCTACACCTTC	CASSTHGQGGYGYTF
TRBV3-1	NA	NA	TRBJ1-3	TGTGCCAGCAGCCAAGATCTAGTCTCTGGAAACACCATATGTTTT	CASSQDLVSGNTICF
TRBV20-1	TRBD2	NA	TRBJ2-7	TGCAGTGCTAGGCCTCTAGCGGGAGGGACCTACGAGCAGTACTTC	CSARPLAGGTYEQYF
TRBV3-1	TRBD2	many	TRBJ2-2	TGTGCCAGCAGCCGACTAGCGTGGACCGGGGAGCTGTTTTTT	CASSRLAWTGELFF
TRBV18	TRBD1	few	TRBJ1-1	TGTGCCAGCTCACCACTGGGACAGGGGAACACTGAAGCTTTCTTT	CASSPLGQGNTEAFF
TRBV6-2/TRBV6-3	NA	many	TRBJ2-7	TGTGCCAGCAGTTACTCGAGGGGGTACGAGCAGTACTTC	CASSYSRGYEQYF
TRBV9	NA	many	TRBJ1-5	TGTGCCAGCAGCGTAGGGCCGGATAGCAATCAGCCCCAGCATTTT	CASSVGPDSNQPQHF